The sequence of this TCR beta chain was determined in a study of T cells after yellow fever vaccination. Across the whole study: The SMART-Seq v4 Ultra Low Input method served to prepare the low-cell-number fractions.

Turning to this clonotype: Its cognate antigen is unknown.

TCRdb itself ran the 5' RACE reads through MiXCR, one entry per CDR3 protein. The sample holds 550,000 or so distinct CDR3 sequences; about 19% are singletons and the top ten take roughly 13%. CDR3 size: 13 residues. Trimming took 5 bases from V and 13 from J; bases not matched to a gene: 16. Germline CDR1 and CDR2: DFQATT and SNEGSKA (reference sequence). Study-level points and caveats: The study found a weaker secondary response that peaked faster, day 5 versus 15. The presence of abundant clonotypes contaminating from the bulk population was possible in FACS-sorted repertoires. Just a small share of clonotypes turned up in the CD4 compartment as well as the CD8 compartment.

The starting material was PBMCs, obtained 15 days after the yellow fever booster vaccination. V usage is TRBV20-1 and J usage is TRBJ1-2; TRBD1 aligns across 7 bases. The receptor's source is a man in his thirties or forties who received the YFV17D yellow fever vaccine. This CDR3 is CSAPGGGGASPTF. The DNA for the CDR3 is TGCAGTGCTCCCGGTGGAGGGGGCGCTTCCCCCACCTTC.